The 13 T cell receptor beta chains reported below all come from one sample, sequenced in a study of shared clonotypes between healthy human individuals. Sequenced by immunoSEQ multiplex PCR; TCRdb stores in-frame clones only, minus some. The sample has millions of clones, 85% to 95% seen once; the top ten hold about 0.13%. What was sequenced was naive CD4+ T cells sorted from blood. Stated subset: CD45RA+ positively selected. The receptors derive from a man between 18 and 35 years old in good health.

V is TRBV27 and J is TRBJ2-3, with D perhaps TRBD1 (6 bases). The CDR3 length is 14 residues. The germline gives CDR1 MNHEY, CDR2 SMNVEV (reference sequence). The V end lost 3 bases, the J end lost 4 bases, and 11 bases lay between the germline ends. CDR3 region: CASSFLGGSDTQYF. DNA for the CDR3: TGTGCCAGCAGTTTCCTTGGGGGCTCAGATACGCAGTATTTT.

The sample holds one count of this clone. The same CDR3 also results from other DNA sequences found in this sample. The chain has TRBV6-6 and TRBJ1-4; tentative D call: TRBD1 (5 bases). The germline V gene has CDR1 MNHNY and CDR2 SVGAGI (reference sequence). This CDR3 contains 14 residues. V lost 6 bases to trimming and J lost 0 bases, with 8 bases between them. The CDR3 reads CASSKTATNEKLFF. CDR3 bases: TGTGCCAGCAGCAAGACAGCAACTAATGAAAAACTGTTTTTT.

The chain carries TRBV19 and TRBJ1-1; 9 bases map to TRBD1. The CDR3 is 16 residues long. V shed 5 bases, J shed 2 bases, and the junction held 9 bases outside the gene matches. CDR1 and CDR2 from the germline V gene are LNHDA and SQIVND (reference sequence). CDR3 nucleotides: TGTGCCAGTAGTGCCAGGGACAGGGCTCGCAACACTGAAGCTTTCTTT. Translating gives CASSARDRARNTEAFF.

A note on this clone: This sample also contains other DNA sequences that code for the same CDR3. The rearrangement links TRBV27 to TRBJ2-1, with TRBD2 identical over 12 bases. CDR1 is MNHEY and CDR2 is SMNVEV in the germline V gene (reference sequence). V dropped 4 bases and J dropped 5; count of bases not matched to a gene: 3. CDR3 length: 15 amino acids. CDR3 bases: TGTGCCAGCAGTTCCCTAGCGGGAGGGCACAATGAGCAGTTCTTC. Residues: CASSSLAGGHNEQFF.

The rearrangement joins TRBV30 to TRBJ2-1; 7 bases match TRBD2. Germline CDR1 is GTSNPN and CDR2 is SVGIG (reference sequence). The CDR3 contains 15 residues. Trimming cost V 2 bases and J 0 bases; bases outside gene matches: 4. The CDR3 sequence: CAWSWGGSSYNEQFF. The CDR3 DNA is TGTGCCTGGAGTTGGGGCGGGAGCTCCTACAATGAGCAGTTCTTC.

The J gene is TRBJ1-5, the V gene TRBV18; D is possibly TRBD1 (5 bases). V was pared by 8 bases and J by 2 bases, with 10 bases between. This CDR3 comprises 13 residues. Germline V gene sequence: CDR1 KGHSH, CDR2 LQKENI. CDR3 region: CASQGDGNQPQHF. CDR3 nucleotides: TGTGCCAGCCAAGGGGACGGCAATCAGCCCCAGCATTTT.

About this clone: This CDR3 is also generated by other DNA sequences in the sample. The CDR3 bases are TGTGCCAGCAGAAGAGACAGTAGCAATCAGCCCCAGCATTTT. It codes for CASRRDSSNQPQHF. V and J are TRBV6-5 and TRBJ1-5, with a weak D call TRBD1 (5 bases). This CDR3 is 14 amino acids long. Germline CDR1 MNHEY, CDR2 SVGAGI. V lost 6 bases, J lost 0 bases, and 9 bases lay in between.

The chain joins TRBV25-1 to TRBJ2-2; D is possibly TRBD1 or TRBD2 (5 bases each). The CDR3 contains 16 residues. Trimming pared 1 base from V and 1 base from J, leaving 10 bases between. Germline V lookup: CDR1 MGHDK, CDR2 SYGVNS. The CDR3 region has the DNA TGTGCCAGCAGTGAATCGGGACGGGGGAACACCGGGGAGCTGTTTTTT. Translating it yields CASSESGRGNTGELFF.

This chain uses TRBV18 with TRBJ2-5; 8 bases match TRBD2. Germline lookup yields CDR1 KGHSH and CDR2 LQKENI. After removal of 5 bases from V and 2 bases from J, the junction contained 4 bases not matched to a gene. The CDR3 is 14 residues long. CDR3 sequence reads: CASSSGGGQETQYF. The CDR3 nucleotides read TGTGCCAGCTCATCGGGAGGGGGACAAGAGACCCAGTACTTC.

J is TRBJ2-2 and V is TRBV14; TRBD2 is a possible D gene (6 bases). Germline CDR1 is SGHDN and CDR2 is FVKESK. V lost 9 bases and J lost 4, with 12 bases in between. The CDR3 covers 13 residues. The CDR3 DNA sequence: TGTGCCAGTCGGGAGCCCGTCACCGGGGAGCTGTTTTTT. Encoded protein: CASREPVTGELFF.

The CDR3, as DNA: TGTGCCAGCAGCTTGAGTGGCCTAGGCAGCACAGATACGCAGTATTTT. Its translation: CASSLSGLGSTDTQYF. The J gene is TRBJ2-3, the V gene TRBV5-4; D ambiguous. The CDR3 is 16 residues long. The V and J ends lost 1 base and 0 bases respectively, with 12 bases between them. Germline V gene data show CDR1 as SGHNT and CDR2 as YYREEE (reference sequence).

This clone came up a few times. The chain uses TRBV2 and TRBJ1-1; 10 bases agree with TRBD1. The junction had 9 bases not matched to a gene; V was cut back by 5 bases and J by 9 bases. Germline V gene data show CDR1 as SNHLY and CDR2 as FYNNEI. There are 14 residues in the CDR3. The CDR3 DNA reads TGTGCCAGCAGTCAGTCCCGGGACAGGGGAAAAGCTTTCTTT. This encodes CASSQSRDRGKAFF. Full variable domain (rest looked up from reference TRBV2 and TRBJ1-1): EPEVTQTPSHQVTQMGQEVILRCVPISNHLYFYWYRQILGQKVEFLVSFYNNEISEKSEIFDDQFSVERPDGSNFTLKIRSTKLEDSAMYFCASSQSRDRGKAFFGQGTRLTVV.

The rearrangement joins TRBV2 to TRBJ2-3; D unresolved. The germline CDR1 and CDR2 sequences are SNHLY and FYNNEI. CDR3 length: 13 residues. Trimming pared 3 bases from V and 6 bases from J, leaving 10 bases between. CDR3 amino acids: CASSDRRTDTQYF. CDR3 in DNA: TGTGCCAGCAGTGATCGGCGGACGGATACGCAGTATTTT.